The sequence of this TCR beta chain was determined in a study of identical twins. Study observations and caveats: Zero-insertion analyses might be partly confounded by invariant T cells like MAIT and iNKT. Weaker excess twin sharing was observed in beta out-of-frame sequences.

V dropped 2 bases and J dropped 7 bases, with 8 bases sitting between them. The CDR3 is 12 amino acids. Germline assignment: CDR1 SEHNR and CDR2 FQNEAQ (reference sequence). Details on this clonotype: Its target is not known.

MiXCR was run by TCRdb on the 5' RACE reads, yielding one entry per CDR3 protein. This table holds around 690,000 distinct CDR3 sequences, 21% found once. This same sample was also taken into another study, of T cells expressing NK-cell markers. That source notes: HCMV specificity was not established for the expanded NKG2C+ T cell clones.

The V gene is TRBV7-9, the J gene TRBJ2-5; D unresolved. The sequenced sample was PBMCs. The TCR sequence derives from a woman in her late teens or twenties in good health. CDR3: CASSLPVGTQYF. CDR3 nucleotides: TGTGCCAGCAGCTTACCCGTGGGGACCCAGTACTTC. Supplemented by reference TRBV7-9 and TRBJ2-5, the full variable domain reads DTGVSQNPRHKITKRGQNVTFRCDPISEHNRLYWYRQTLGQGPEFLTYFQNEAQLEKSRLLSDRFSAERPKGSFSTLEIQRTEQGDSAMYLCASSLPVGTQYFGPGTRLLVL.